A single sample gave rise to the 7 T cell receptor beta chains below, sequenced in a study of cytomegalovirus exposure and HLA in healthy donors. PCR was performed using 60 Vbeta and 13 Jbeta primers. Sequencing was performed with immunoSEQ multiplex PCR; in TCRdb, only in-frame clones are kept and a portion is missing. Here the sample spans 75,000 to 100,000 clones, about four fifths being singletons. The sequencing input was PBMCs. All receptors derive from a female donor in good health and CMV-seropositive.

This clone was detected a few times. The chain recombines TRBV5-4 with TRBJ2-7; 10 bases are shared with TRBD2. The CDR3 is 18 amino acids. Germline CDR1 and CDR2: SGHNT and YYREEE (reference sequence). After removal of 3 bases from V and 3 bases from J, the junction contained 15 bases not matched to a gene. This CDR3 reads CASSSKAGGIGGFYEQYF. In DNA form, the CDR3 reads TGTGCCAGCAGCTCAAAAGCGGGAGGGATTGGGGGCTTCTACGAGCAGTACTTC.

V usage is TRBV27 and J usage is TRBJ2-7, with a weak D call TRBD2 (6 bases). CDR1 is MNHEY and CDR2 is SMNVEV in the germline V gene (reference sequence). The CDR3 totals 13 residues. V was trimmed by 3 bases and J by 3 bases, leaving 9 bases between them. CDR3 protein: CASSLGGGYEQYF. In DNA form, the CDR3 reads TGTGCCAGCAGTTTGGGGGGAGGCTACGAGCAGTACTTC.

J is TRBJ1-5 and V is TRBV4-2; the match to TRBD1 covers 8 bases. This CDR3 has 15 residues. V dropped 1 base and J dropped 4; count of bases not matched to a gene: 3. Germline CDR1 and CDR2: LGHNA and YNFKEQ. The CDR3: CASSQAGGDNQPQHF. The CDR3 coding sequence is TGTGCCAGCAGCCAAGCAGGGGGCGATAATCAGCCCCAGCATTTT.

This chain joins TRBV7-8 and TRBJ2-3, with TRBD2 matching over 12 bases. The CDR3 totals 16 residues. CDR1 is SGHVS and CDR2 is FQNEAQ in the germline V gene. V gave up 5 bases and J gave up 1 base; unmatched junction bases: 4. Written as DNA, the CDR3 is TGTGCCAGCAGCCCCCGACTAGCGGGGGGCACAGATACGCAGTATTTT. It specifies CASSPRLAGGTDTQYF.

V usage is TRBV9 and J usage is TRBJ2-3; TRBD2 matches at 8 bases. CDR1 is SGDLS and CDR2 is YYNGEE in the germline V gene. This CDR3 has 16 amino acids. V shed 3 bases and J 2 bases; nucleotides not matched to a gene: 8. DNA of the CDR3: TGTGCCAGCAGCGCCACGGGACTAGATTACACAGATACGCAGTATTTT. Its protein is CASSATGLDYTDTQYF.

This clone was counted a few times. CDR3 sequence: CASSDAGLSGANVLTF. CDR3 DNA sequence: TGTGCCAGCAGTGATGCGGGCCTATCTGGGGCCAACGTCCTGACTTTC. The chain joins TRBV6-1 to TRBJ2-6; a possible D gene is TRBD2 (5 bases). Germline lookup yields CDR1 MNHNS and CDR2 SASEGT. The CDR3 is made up of 16 amino acids. The ends were cut back, 3 bases at V and 1 base at J, with 10 bases in the middle.

The chain has TRBV30 and TRBJ1-6; 7 positions match TRBD1. The CDR3 runs to 14 residues. V lost 1 base to trimming and J lost 9 bases; unmatched junction nucleotides: 6. Germline-derived CDR1 and CDR2 are GTSNPN and SVGIG (reference sequence). The chain's CDR3 is CAWSEKTGSSPLHF. The CDR3 DNA reads TGTGCCTGGAGTGAGAAGACAGGGAGTTCACCCCTCCACTTT.